Listed below are T cell receptor beta chains from one sample, sequenced in a study of blood T cell repertoires in COVID-19. Profiling relied on immunoSEQ multiplex PCR, and the TCRdb table lists in-frame clones only, not all of them. Seen here are roughly 130,000 clones, less than 85% observed once, and the top ten hold 10% to 15%. Sequencing input: peripheral blood. These receptors originate from a woman aged 60-75 years with acute or convalescent COVID-19. Both conserved end residues are part of each CDR3. The D gene is left open where the match is weak. Only part of the rows carry a size: once, few, many, or a class if the clone is expanded.

v_call: TRBV29-1; d_call: NA; clone_size: NA; cdr3_length: 10; j_call: TRBJ1-1; cdr3_nt: TGCAGCGTTGAAGACCGCCGGGCTTTCTTT; cdr3_aa: CSVEDRRAFF
v_call: TRBV5-1; d_call: NA; clone_size: NA; cdr3_length: 15; j_call: TRBJ2-2; cdr3_nt: TGCGCCAGCAGCTTGGCCGGAGCCGGGACCGGGGAGCTGTTTTTT; cdr3_aa: CASSLAGAGTGELFF
v_call: TRBV20-1; d_call: TRBD2; clone_size: NA; cdr3_length: 11; j_call: TRBJ2-7; cdr3_nt: TGCAGTGCTAGTAGCGGGCACGAGCAGTACTTC; cdr3_aa: CSASSGHEQYF
v_call: TRBV19; d_call: NA; clone_size: NA; cdr3_length: 14; j_call: TRBJ1-3; cdr3_nt: TGTGCCAGTAGACAGGGACGCTCTGGAAACACCATATATTTT; cdr3_aa: CASRQGRSGNTIYF
v_call: TRBV29-1; d_call: NA; clone_size: NA; cdr3_length: 13; j_call: TRBJ1-2; cdr3_nt: TGCAGCGTTGCCCCGGGGGAGATTGATGGCTACACCTTC; cdr3_aa: CSVAPGEIDGYTF
v_call: TRBV5-4; d_call: NA; clone_size: NA; cdr3_length: 14; j_call: TRBJ2-7; cdr3_nt: TGTGCCAGCAGCTTGGAACAGGGATGGTCCGAGCAGTACTTC; cdr3_aa: CASSLEQGWSEQYF
v_call: TRBV29-1; d_call: TRBD1; clone_size: NA; cdr3_length: 14; j_call: TRBJ1-1; cdr3_nt: TGCAGCGTACTAGCCGGGACAGGGCTCTATAAAGCTTTCTTT; cdr3_aa: CSVLAGTGLYKAFF
v_call: TRBV11-1; d_call: NA; clone_size: NA; cdr3_length: 11; j_call: TRBJ2-5; cdr3_nt: TGTGCCAGCAGCTTCCGAGAGACCCAGTACTTC; cdr3_aa: CASSFRETQYF
v_call: TRBV4-1; d_call: NA; clone_size: once; cdr3_length: 15; j_call: TRBJ1-5; cdr3_nt: TGCGCCAGCAGCCCTCTTGGGGCGAGCAATCAGCCCCAGCATTTT; cdr3_aa: CASSPLGASNQPQHF
v_call: TRBV30; d_call: NA; clone_size: NA; cdr3_length: 15; j_call: TRBJ1-5; cdr3_nt: TGTGCCTGGAGTGTCGGGACATCGAGCAATCAGCCCCAGCATTTT; cdr3_aa: CAWSVGTSSNQPQHF
v_call: TRBV5-6; d_call: TRBD2; clone_size: NA; cdr3_length: 16; j_call: TRBJ2-5; cdr3_nt: TGTGCCAGCAGGGTAGGGGTGGGACTAGGAGGAGAGACCCAGTACTTC; cdr3_aa: CASRVGVGLGGETQYF
v_call: TRBV28; d_call: TRBD1; clone_size: NA; cdr3_length: 15; j_call: TRBJ1-4; cdr3_nt: TGTGCCAGCAGGGCCGGGACAGGGTATAATGAAAAACTGTTTTTT; cdr3_aa: CASRAGTGYNEKLFF
v_call: TRBV7-3; d_call: NA; clone_size: NA; cdr3_length: 15; j_call: TRBJ2-5; cdr3_nt: TGTGCCAGCAGCCCCGGTAGGGGGGGCCGAGAGACCCAGTACTTC; cdr3_aa: CASSPGRGGRETQYF
v_call: TRBV7-9; d_call: NA; clone_size: NA; cdr3_length: 12; j_call: TRBJ1-2; cdr3_nt: TGTGCCACCTGGGGGCCTAACTATGGCTACACCTTC; cdr3_aa: CATWGPNYGYTF
v_call: TRBV6-5; d_call: TRBD2; clone_size: NA; cdr3_length: 15; j_call: TRBJ2-7; cdr3_nt: TGTGCCAGCAGCCCCCCCGGGGGGGATACCTACGAGCAGTACTTC; cdr3_aa: CASSPPGGDTYEQYF
v_call: TRBV10-3; d_call: NA; clone_size: NA; cdr3_length: 13; j_call: TRBJ1-4; cdr3_nt: TGTGCCACCAACAGGGACCCAAATGAAAAACTGTTTTTT; cdr3_aa: CATNRDPNEKLFF
v_call: TRBV4-1; d_call: NA; clone_size: once; cdr3_length: 14; j_call: TRBJ1-5; cdr3_nt: TGCGCCAGCAACCTGGGAGGGGTGGATCAGCCCCAGCATTTT; cdr3_aa: CASNLGGVDQPQHF
v_call: TRBV3-1/TRBV3-2; d_call: TRBD2; clone_size: NA; cdr3_length: 13; j_call: TRBJ2-1; cdr3_nt: TGTGCCAGCAAGCCTAGCGGCTACAATGAGCAGTTCTTC; cdr3_aa: CASKPSGYNEQFF
v_call: TRBV11-2; d_call: NA; clone_size: NA; cdr3_length: 14; j_call: TRBJ2-5; cdr3_nt: TGTGCCAGCAGCTTAGGTCCATACCAAGAGACCCAGTACTTC; cdr3_aa: CASSLGPYQETQYF
v_call: TRBV5-4; d_call: TRBD1; clone_size: NA; cdr3_length: 15; j_call: TRBJ2-7; cdr3_nt: TGTGCCAGCAGCGGGGGACAGGGGAAATCCTACGAGCAGTACTTC; cdr3_aa: CASSGGQGKSYEQYF